These 25 T cell receptor beta chains share one sample of origin, sequenced in a study of neoadjuvant nivolumab and ipilimumab in lung cancer (dated by TCRdb to the early 2020s). Interpreted using the paper, the time point label stands for: at surgical resection after neoadjuvant nivolumab +/- ipilimumab. Preparation of the library involved the immunoSEQ multiplex PCR assay. TCRdb holds this immuneACCESS table with in-frame rearrangements only. Some clones are missing; in checked studies, unresolved V genes explain under half, and the rest has no known cause. The sample includes about 4,700 clones, with over 65% observed a single time. The leading ten clones occupy 3.3% of the sample. The sample was normal lung tissue adjacent to the tumor, taken after neoadjuvant nivolumab, alone or with ipilimumab, at or shortly before surgery. Receptor source: an adult with non-small cell lung cancer. Some clones in this sample may be carry-over from other donors' samples.

This chain links TRBV5-1 with TRBJ2-2, with D tentatively TRBD2 (6 bases). This CDR3 comprises 15 residues. The germline V gene encodes CDR1 SGHRS and CDR2 YFSETQ. The V end lost 0 bases, the J end lost 3 bases, and 9 bases lay between the germline ends. CDR3 amino acids: CASSLAGGDTGELFF. The CDR3 nucleotides are TGCGCCAGCAGCTTGGCCGGAGGGGACACCGGGGAGCTGTTTTTT.

V and J are TRBV6-5 and TRBJ1-5, with D unclear. This CDR3 region has 14 residues. V was clipped by 5 bases and J by 5 bases, with 13 bases between them. The germline V gene encodes CDR1 MNHEY and CDR2 SVGAGI. The CDR3 DNA reads as TGTGCCAGCAGTGATTCTACAGTCTATCAGCCCCAGCATTTT. Translated, it gives CASSDSTVYQPQHF.

V gene TRBV5-1 combines with J gene TRBJ2-6; D call uncertain. The CDR3 extends over 15 amino acids. The germline V gene has CDR1 SGHRS and CDR2 YFSETQ. V was pared by 0 bases and J by 5 bases, with 9 bases between. The CDR3 here is CASSLADGWANVLTF. The CDR3 nucleotides are TGCGCCAGCAGCTTGGCGGACGGTTGGGCCAACGTCCTGACTTTC.

This chain connects TRBV7-9 to TRBJ1-2, with 7 bases identical to TRBD1. The germline V gene encodes CDR1 SEHNR and CDR2 FQNEAQ (reference sequence). Unmatched junction bases numbered 16, after V lost 4 bases and J lost 8 bases. The CDR3 runs to 16 residues. The CDR3 bases are TGTGCCAGCAGCTCCACAGGGGCACCAGGGGATGGAGGCTACACCTTC. The encoded protein is CASSSTGAPGDGGYTF.

This clone was seen once. This sequence joins TRBV9 and TRBJ1-1; D is perhaps TRBD1 (6 bases). CDR1 SGDLS and CDR2 YYNGEE come from the germline V gene. The CDR3 is 15 amino acids. The V and J ends lost 3 bases and 2 bases respectively, with 14 bases between them. The CDR3: CASSGGHLGNTEAFF. The CDR3 region has the DNA TGTGCCAGCAGCGGGGGACACCTCGGAAACACTGAAGCTTTCTTT.

CDR3 DNA: TGTGCCGCTCGAGGAGAGGGGGCCAACGTCCTGACTTTC. Protein product: CAARGEGANVLTF. The chain joins TRBV19 to TRBJ2-6; D uncertain. The V and J ends lost 11 bases and 4 bases respectively, with 12 bases between them. The CDR3 covers 13 residues. Per germline, CDR1 LNHDA and CDR2 SQIVND (reference sequence).

CDR3 nucleotide sequence: TGTGCCAGCAGCTCATTCCGGGCCGACGGAGAGACCCAGTACTTC. This codes for CASSSFRADGETQYF. The chain recombines TRBV27 with TRBJ2-5; no clear D. CDR1 is MNHEY and CDR2 is SMNVEV in the germline V gene (reference sequence). The CDR3 is 15 residues long. Trimming removed 6 bases from V and 4 bases from J, with 18 bases in between.

The rearrangement uses TRBV5-6 and TRBJ2-7; TRBD2 matches at 8 bases. V shed 4 bases and J 5 bases; nucleotides not matched to a gene: 11. The CDR3 has 15 amino acids. CDR1 SGHDT and CDR2 YYEEEE come from the germline V gene. In nucleotides, the CDR3 is TGTGCCAGCAGCCCGGGGGGGCGGGAGGTCCACGAGCAGTACTTC. It codes for CASSPGGREVHEQYF.

This sequence joins TRBV5-5 and TRBJ1-2; perhaps TRBD1 as D (5 bases). V lost 4 bases and J lost 8, with 15 bases in between. CDR1 is SGHKS and CDR2 is YYEKEE in the germline V gene (reference sequence). The CDR3 totals 13 residues. CDR3 region: CASSIQASQGYTF. The CDR3 DNA reads TGTGCCAGCAGCATACAGGCCTCCCAGGGCTACACCTTC.

This chain joins TRBV5-1 and TRBJ2-7, with TRBD1 matching 9 bases. The germline gives CDR1 SGHRS, CDR2 YFSETQ. The V and J ends lost 4 bases and 5 bases, in that order; junction bases with no gene match: 7. The CDR3 contains 14 residues. The CDR3 region is CASSKGQGYDEQYF. DNA for the CDR3: TGCGCCAGCAGCAAAGGACAGGGGTACGACGAGCAGTACTTC.

This clone has a handful of counts. The V call is TRBV30, the J call TRBJ1-4; TRBD1 matches 7 bases. The CDR3 has 12 residues. Per the germline V gene, CDR1 is GTSNPN and CDR2 is SVGIG (reference sequence). The V gene end was trimmed by 4 bases and the J gene end by 15 bases; junction bases not matched to a gene: 11. As DNA, the CDR3 is TGTGCCTGGAACGTAAAGGAGGGGGCGGTGTTTTTT. This sequence encodes CAWNVKEGAVFF.

This sequence joins TRBV11-2 and TRBJ2-5, with D hard to call. This CDR3 region has 12 residues. Deletions cut 5 bases from V and 5 bases from J, with 9 bases between. CDR1 and CDR2 from the germline V gene are SGHAT and FQNNGV. The CDR3 sequence is CASSPIVETQYF. For the CDR3, the DNA is TGTGCCAGCAGCCCCATAGTTGAGACCCAGTACTTC.

This chain connects TRBV5-1 to TRBJ2-2; D gene ambiguous. The CDR3 runs 15 residues. V dropped 0 bases and J dropped 1 base, with 7 bases sitting between them. Germline V gene data show CDR1 as SGHRS and CDR2 as YFSETQ. The CDR3 protein is CASSLVEVNTGELFF. The CDR3 coding sequence is TGCGCCAGCAGCTTGGTGGAAGTGAACACCGGGGAGCTGTTTTTT.

The table lists this clone with a count of one. The chain employs TRBV5-4 and TRBJ2-3; 15 nucleotides agree with TRBD2. CDR1 is SGHNT and CDR2 is YYREEE in the germline V gene (reference sequence). V shed 3 bases, J shed 4 bases, and the junction held 3 bases outside the gene matches. The CDR3 loop spans 16 amino acids. CDR3 DNA: TGTGCCAGCAGCTCCGGACTAGCGGGGGGGGCAGATACGCAGTATTTT. This codes for CASSSGLAGGADTQYF.

The chain uses TRBV28 and TRBJ2-7, with TRBD2 matching 10 bases. This CDR3 has 15 amino acids. Trimming cost V 5 bases and J 5 bases; bases outside gene matches: 9. The germline V gene has CDR1 MDHEN and CDR2 SYDVKM. In nucleotides, the CDR3 is TGTGCCAGCAGTCGCTCTAGCGGGAGAGGCGACGAGCAGTACTTC. It translates to CASSRSSGRGDEQYF. The variable domain in full, completed from reference TRBV28 and TRBJ2-7, reads DVKVTQSSRYLVKRTGEKVFLECVQDMDHENMFWYRQDPGLGLRLIYFSYDVKMKEKGDIPEGYSVSREKKERFSLILESASTNQTSMYLCASSRSSGRGDEQYFGPGTRLTVT.

The rearrangement uses TRBV19 and TRBJ1-5; D not resolved. Germline V CDR1 and CDR2: LNHDA, SQIVND (reference sequence). Deletions cut 1 base from V and 0 bases from J, with 7 bases between. The CDR3 is 15 amino acids. CDR3 sequence: CASSIGRYSNQPQHF. CDR3 nucleotides: TGTGCCAGTAGTATAGGAAGATATAGCAATCAGCCCCAGCATTTT. The entire variable domain, with the rest obtained from reference TRBV19 and TRBJ1-5, is as follows: DGGITQSPKYLFRKEGQNVTLSCEQNLNHDAMYWYRQDPGQGLRLIYYSQIVNDFQKGDIAEGYSVSREKKESFPLTVTSAQKNPTAFYLCASSIGRYSNQPQHFGDGTRLSIL.

The chain combines TRBV14 with TRBJ1-1; perhaps TRBD1 as D (6 bases). The germline V gene encodes CDR1 SGHDN and CDR2 FVKESK. The CDR3 spans 13 residues. V was cut by 1 base and J by 4 bases, with 7 bases left in between. CDR3 bases: TGTGCCAGCAGCCAAGGGACAGTCACTGAAGCTTTCTTT. This translates into CASSQGTVTEAFF.

This clone has only one observation. CDR3 sequence reads: CASSDDKETQYF. CDR3 coding DNA: TGTGCCAGCAGTGATGATAAGGAGACCCAGTACTTC. This chain uses TRBV6-4 with TRBJ2-5, with unresolved D. Germline CDR1 MRHNA, CDR2 SNTAGT. The CDR3 consists of 12 residues. V was cut by 3 bases and J by 5 bases, with 7 bases left in between.

This rearrangement joins TRBV7-2 to TRBJ1-1; D gene uncertain. Germline CDR1 reads SGHTA; CDR2 reads FQGNSA. Trimming removed 2 bases at V and 1 base at J, with 5 bases between. This CDR3 is built from 13 residues. The CDR3: CASSLRKNTEAFF. The DNA for the CDR3 is TGTGCCAGCAGCTTAAGGAAGAACACTGAAGCTTTCTTT.

The rearrangement links TRBV12-5 to TRBJ1-2; 8 positions match TRBD1. The CDR3 spans 15 residues. The J segment lost 4 bases and the V segment lost 4 bases, leaving 8 bases of the junction unmatched. Germline assignment: CDR1 LGHNT and CDR2 FRNRAP. The CDR3 loop reads CASGSPGQGPYGYTF. CDR3 nucleotide sequence: TGTGCTAGTGGTTCCCCAGGACAGGGCCCCTATGGCTACACCTTC.

V usage is TRBV18 and J usage is TRBJ2-3, with D unresolved. V shed 8 bases and J shed 0 bases, with 15 bases lying between them. CDR1 is KGHSH and CDR2 is LQKENI in the germline V gene. The CDR3 spans 15 residues. The chain's CDR3 is CASTLNTPSTDTQYF. The CDR3, as DNA: TGTGCCAGCACCCTTAACACGCCTAGCACAGATACGCAGTATTTT.

Only one count was recorded for this clone. The chain couples TRBV5-8 to TRBJ2-6; 7 nucleotides align to TRBD1. The length of the CDR3 is 15 residues. The V gene end was trimmed by 4 bases and the J gene end by 2 bases; junction bases not matched to a gene: 3. CDR1 is SGHTS, CDR2 YDEGEE, per germline. CDR3 nucleotide sequence: TGTGCCAGCAGCCCGGGACAGACTGGGGCCAACGTCCTGACTTTC. Its protein is CASSPGQTGANVLTF.

CDR3 sequence: CASKGGGRNQPQHF. Here the CDR3 DNA reads TGTGCCAGCAAGGGGGGAGGACGCAATCAGCCCCAGCATTTT. The chain recombines TRBV2 with TRBJ1-5; the D gene is possibly TRBD1 (6 bases). From germline, CDR1 is SNHLY and CDR2 FYNNEI. V was trimmed by 7 bases and J by 2 bases, leaving 12 bases between them. This CDR3 has 14 residues. Full variable domain (outside the CDR3, taken from reference TRBV2 and TRBJ1-5): EPEVTQTPSHQVTQMGQEVILRCVPISNHLYFYWYRQILGQKVEFLVSFYNNEISEKSEIFDDQFSVERPDGSNFTLKIRSTKLEDSAMYFCASKGGGRNQPQHFGDGTRLSIL.

V usage is TRBV9 and J usage is TRBJ2-5, with D maybe TRBD2 (6 bases). The CDR3 is made up of 13 amino acids. Looked up from germline, CDR1 is SGDLS and CDR2 is YYNGEE. V was trimmed by 2 bases and J by 5 bases, leaving 10 bases between them. CDR3 nucleotide sequence: TGTGCCAGCAGCGTTGGGGGGATTGAGACCCAGTACTTC. As protein: CASSVGGIETQYF.

The V gene is TRBV5-1, the J gene TRBJ2-1; TRBD2 matches 12 bases. The junction had 3 bases not matched to a gene; V was cut back by 7 bases and J by 4 bases. Germline V gene data show CDR1 as SGHRS and CDR2 as YFSETQ. The CDR3 has 14 residues. CDR3 sequence: CASGTSGLYNEQFF. Here the CDR3 DNA reads TGCGCCAGCGGGACTAGCGGGCTTTACAATGAGCAGTTCTTC.